This entry describes one TCR beta chain. Measured with immunoSEQ multiplex PCR; TCRdb has only the in-frame clones, and not every one. The repertoire includes around 19,000 clones, 92% of them detected once, and roughly 1.8% sits in the top ten. This sample was included in a study of lymphopenia after photon versus proton radiotherapy. Germline V gives CDR1 MGHRA, CDR2 YSYEKL. The CDR3 spans 15 residues. V was clipped by 1 base and J by 8 bases, with 17 bases between them. The J gene is TRBJ1-2, the V gene TRBV4-1, with D unclear. The receptor was derived from a middle-aged woman with cholangiocarcinoma. Sequenced here: peripheral blood, sampled from a patient treated with photon-based radiotherapy. CDR3 loop: CASSQGLWEDRGYTF. The CDR3 DNA follows: TGCGCCAGCAGCCAAGGGCTTTGGGAGGACCGGGGCTACACCTTC.